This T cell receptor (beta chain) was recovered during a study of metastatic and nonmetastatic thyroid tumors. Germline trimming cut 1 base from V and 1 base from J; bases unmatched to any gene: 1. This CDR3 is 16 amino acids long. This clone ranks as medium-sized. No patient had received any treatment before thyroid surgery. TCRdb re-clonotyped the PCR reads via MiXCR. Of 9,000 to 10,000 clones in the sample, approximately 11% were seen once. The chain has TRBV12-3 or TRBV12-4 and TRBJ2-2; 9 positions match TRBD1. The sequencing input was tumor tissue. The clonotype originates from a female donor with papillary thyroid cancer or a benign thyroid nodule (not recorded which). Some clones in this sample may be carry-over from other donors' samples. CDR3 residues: CASSLGTGVNTGELFF. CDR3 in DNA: TGTGCCAGCAGTTTAGGGACAGGGGTGAACACCGGGGAGCTGTTTTTT.